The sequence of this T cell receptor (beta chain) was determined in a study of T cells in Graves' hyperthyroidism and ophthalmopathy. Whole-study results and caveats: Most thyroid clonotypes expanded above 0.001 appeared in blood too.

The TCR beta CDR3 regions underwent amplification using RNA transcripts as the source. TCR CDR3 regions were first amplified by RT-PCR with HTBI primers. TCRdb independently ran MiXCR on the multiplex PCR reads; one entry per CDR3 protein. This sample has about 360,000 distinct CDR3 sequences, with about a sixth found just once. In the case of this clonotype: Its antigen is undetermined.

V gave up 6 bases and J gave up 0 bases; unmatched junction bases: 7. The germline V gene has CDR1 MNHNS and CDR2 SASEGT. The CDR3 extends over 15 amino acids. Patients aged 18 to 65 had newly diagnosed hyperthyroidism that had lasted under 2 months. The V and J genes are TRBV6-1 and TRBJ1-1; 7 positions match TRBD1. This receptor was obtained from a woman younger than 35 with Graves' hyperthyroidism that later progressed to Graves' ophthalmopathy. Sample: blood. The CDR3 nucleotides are TGTGCCAGCAGGACCAAACAGGGGTTGAACACTGAAGCTTTCTTT. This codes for CASRTKQGLNTEAFF.